Listed here are 27 T cell receptor beta chains from one sample, sequenced in a study of T cells after yellow fever vaccination. In TCRdb, the 5' RACE reads were re-called with MiXCR into one record per CDR3 protein. The sample includes hundreds of thousands of distinct CDR3 sequences, 8.7% of them seen just once. This material consisted of PBMCs, taken on the day of the first yellow fever vaccination. Receptor source: a man younger than 35 who received the YFV17D yellow fever vaccine.

The CDR3 reads CSGQSRRSNQPQHF. CDR3 nucleotides: TGCAGTGGTCAATCGCGTCGGAGCAATCAGCCCCAGCATTTT. The chain recombines TRBV20-1 with TRBJ1-5; the D is unclear. This CDR3 is built from 14 residues. The V end was cut by 7 bases, the J end by 1 base, with 14 bases between. From germline, CDR1 is DFQATT and CDR2 SNEGSKA (reference sequence).

This clonotype was seen a few times. This rearrangement joins TRBV3-1 to TRBJ2-2; a possible D gene is TRBD1 (6 bases). This CDR3 is built from 20 residues. The V gene lost 4 bases and the J gene lost 1 base, with 25 bases spanning the gap. From germline, CDR1 is LGHDT and CDR2 YNNKEL (reference sequence). CDR3 nucleotides: TGTGCCAGCAGCCGAACACCCGGGACATTGGGACAACGGAACACCGGGGAGCTGTTTTTT. Translation gives CASSRTPGTLGQRNTGELFF. The entire variable domain, with the rest obtained from reference TRBV3-1 and TRBJ2-2, is as follows: DTAVSQTPKYLVTQMGNDKSIKCEQNLGHDTMYWYKQDSKKFLKIMFSYNNKELIINETVPNRFSPKSPDKAHLNLHINSLELGDSAVYFCASSRTPGTLGQRNTGELFFGEGSRLTVL.

The chain joins TRBV6-2 or TRBV6-3 to TRBJ2-7; TRBD1 matches at 8 bases. The germline CDR1 and CDR2 sequences are MNHEY and SVGEGT. V dropped 8 bases and J dropped 0; count of bases not matched to a gene: 3. This CDR3 has 13 residues. The CDR3 sequence is CASQTGDSYEQYV. The CDR3 nucleotides read TGTGCCAGCCAGACAGGGGACTCCTACGAGCAGTACGTC.

In this sample, this clonotype turned up a few times. The V and J genes are TRBV27 and TRBJ2-7; TRBD1 agrees at 9 bases. Trimming removed 6 bases from V and 2 bases from J; junction bases left unmatched: 8. The CDR3 has 15 amino acids. Germline V gives CDR1 MNHEY, CDR2 SMNVEV (reference sequence). CDR3 loop: CASRAGTGSPYEQYV. The DNA for the CDR3 is TGTGCCAGCAGGGCCGGGACAGGGAGCCCCTACGAGCAGTACGTC.

This clonotype was observed a few times. The J gene is TRBJ2-3, the V gene TRBV6-5; D may be TRBD1 or TRBD2 (5 bases each). The CDR3 is 15 amino acids. V was shortened by 2 bases and J by 1 base, with 10 bases between the two germline ends. CDR1 MNHEY and CDR2 SVGAGI come from the germline V gene. The chain's CDR3 is CASSYGGLGTDTQYF. CDR3 DNA: TGTGCCAGCAGTTACGGGGGTTTGGGCACAGATACGCAGTATTTT.

This CDR3 is CASSQVGNRGRNTF. CDR3 coding DNA: TGTGCCAGCAGCCAAGTTGGAAACCGGGGAAGAAACACCTTC. The V and J genes are TRBV3-1 and TRBJ1-2; no clear D. This CDR3 is built from 14 residues. Per germline, CDR1 LGHDT and CDR2 YNNKEL (reference sequence). The V and J ends lost 1 base and 12 bases respectively, with 18 bases between them.

This clonotype was seen ten or more times. The CDR3 spells CASSSDGDEQYV. The CDR3 DNA sequence: TGTGCCAGCAGCTCCGATGGAGACGAGCAGTACGTC. J is TRBJ2-7 and V is TRBV5-5; D remains ambiguous. Germline CDR1 and CDR2: SGHKS and YYEKEE (reference sequence). Trimming pared 3 bases from V and 5 bases from J, leaving 9 bases between. The CDR3 extends over 12 amino acids.

This chain links TRBV7-3 with TRBJ2-5; the D gene is possibly TRBD2 (7 bases). CDR3 size: 15 residues. Germline V gene lookup returns CDR1 SGHTA and CDR2 FQGTGA. Trimming took off 1 base at V and 2 bases at J, with 11 bases between the two ends. CDR3 sequence reads: CASSLSGGYQETQYF. CDR3 nucleotides: TGTGCCAGCAGCTTAAGCGGGGGCTATCAAGAGACCCAGTACTTC. Full variable domain (missing parts from reference TRBV7-3 and TRBJ2-5): GAGVSQTPSNKVTEKGKYVELRCDPISGHTALYWYRQSLGQGPEFLIYFQGTGAADDSGLPNDRFFAVRPEGSVSTLKIQRTERGDSAVYLCASSLSGGYQETQYFGPGTRLLVL.

This clonotype was seen a handful of times. V gene TRBV20-1 combines with J gene TRBJ1-4; 7 bases fit TRBD1. From germline, CDR1 is DFQATT and CDR2 SNEGSKA (reference sequence). The V gene end was trimmed by 0 bases and the J gene end by 5 bases; junction bases not matched to a gene: 6. There are 15 residues in the CDR3. Written as DNA, the CDR3 is TGCAGTGCTAGAGAGATGGACAGGCTCAATGAAAAACTGTTTTTT. Amino acids: CSAREMDRLNEKLFF.

In this sample, this clonotype turned up many times. CDR3: CASMAPATTGELFF. In DNA form, the CDR3 reads TGTGCCAGCATGGCCCCCGCGACCACCGGGGAGCTGTTTTTT. The chain uses TRBV6-2 or TRBV6-3 and TRBJ2-2, with no clear D. Trimming took off 7 bases at V and 4 bases at J, with 13 bases between the two ends. Germline-derived CDR1 and CDR2 are MNHEY and SVGEGT. The CDR3 has 14 amino acids.

The chain employs TRBV25-1 and TRBJ2-5; a weak D match, TRBD1 (5 bases). V was clipped by 6 bases and J by 1 base, with 9 bases between them. Germline CDR1 is MGHDK and CDR2 is SYGVNS. The CDR3 is 13 residues long. The CDR3 nucleotides read TGTGCCAGCAGAAATGGGGCCCAAGAGACCCAGTACTTC. Protein: CASRNGAQETQYF.

In this sample, this clonotype turned up many times. The chain uses TRBV5-1 and TRBJ2-1; 13 nucleotides align to TRBD2. This CDR3 spans 18 amino acids. J was trimmed by 1 base and V by 0 bases; bases with no gene match: 4. The V gene's germline CDR1 is SGHRS and CDR2 YFSETQ. CDR3 bases: TGCGCCAGCAGCTTGGTACTAGCGGGGGGGCGATCCTACAATGAGCAGTTCTTC. Translation: CASSLVLAGGRSYNEQFF.

The V gene is TRBV6-5, the J gene TRBJ2-3; D gene uncertain. Between the trimmed V and J ends, which lost 2 bases and 4 bases, there was a span of 16 bases. The CDR3 is 16 residues long. CDR1 MNHEY and CDR2 SVGAGI come from the germline V gene. The CDR3, as DNA: TGTGCCAGCAGTTACCGGAAGGGATTCGGCGCAGATACGCAGTATTTT. As protein: CASSYRKGFGADTQYF.

The chain uses TRBV4-2 and TRBJ1-3; TRBD1 matches at 7 bases. CDR3 size: 16 residues. Germline V CDR1 and CDR2: LGHNA, YNFKEQ. V was pared by 1 base and J by 2 bases, with 5 bases of the junction left unmatched. In DNA form, the CDR3 reads TGTGCCAGCAGCCAAGGCCATGGACAGGCTGGAAACACCATATATTTT. Translation gives CASSQGHGQAGNTIYF.

The sample holds many counts of this clonotype. Here the CDR3 reads CASSDRASGGYEQFF. CDR3 nucleotide sequence: TGTGCCAGCAGTGACAGGGCTAGCGGGGGGTATGAGCAGTTCTTC. The chain employs TRBV6-4 and TRBJ2-1, with TRBD2 identical over 11 bases. This CDR3 has 15 amino acids. V was clipped by 2 bases and J by 8 bases; unmatched bases: 5. Germline V gene lookup returns CDR1 MRHNA and CDR2 SNTAGT.

This clonotype was picked up many times. The J gene is TRBJ2-1, the V gene TRBV6-5; 8 positions match TRBD1. The CDR3 consists of 15 residues. After removal of 4 bases from V and 0 bases from J, the junction contained 2 bases not matched to a gene. Germline V gene sequence: CDR1 MNHEY, CDR2 SVGAGI. Written as DNA, the CDR3 is TGTGCCAGCAGTTCCGGGACAGGCTCCTACAATGAGCAGTTCTTC. Its translation: CASSSGTGSYNEQFF.

The chain uses TRBV5-7 and TRBJ1-1; the D gene is possibly TRBD1 (5 bases). TRBV5-7 belongs to the ORF category, with a function that is uncertain. V lost 2 bases and J lost 1, with 12 bases in between. This CDR3 is built from 15 residues. The CDR3 DNA reads as TGTGCCAGCAGCTTTTCTTTAGACAGGAACACTGAAGCTTTCTTT. Translation gives CASSFSLDRNTEAFF.

The chain joins TRBV4-3 to TRBJ1-1; 8 positions agree with TRBD1. V gave up 3 bases and J gave up 0 bases; unmatched junction bases: 3. Per germline, CDR1 LGHNA and CDR2 YSLEER. The length of the CDR3 is 15 residues. DNA for the CDR3: TGCGCCAGCAGCCATACGACAGGGGTGAACACTGAAGCTTTCTTT. Translation gives CASSHTTGVNTEAFF.

The gene calls are TRBV6-2 or TRBV6-3 and TRBJ2-1; 9 bases line up with TRBD1. The germline CDR1 and CDR2 sequences are MNHEY and SVGEGT. V was clipped by 0 bases and J by 5 bases; unmatched bases: 17. The CDR3 totals 20 residues. The CDR3 DNA sequence: TGTGCCAGCAGTTACTCGAAGGTGACAGGGGGGCTTAGACCCGACAATGAGCAGTTCTTC. Translated: CASSYSKVTGGLRPDNEQFF.

The chain links TRBV5-5 to TRBJ2-3; TRBD2 might be the D (6 bases). CDR3 size: 14 residues. V lost 5 bases, J lost 4 bases, and 14 bases lay in between. Germline V lookup: CDR1 SGHKS, CDR2 YYEKEE (reference sequence). CDR3 in amino acids: CASRPRGYADTQYF. The CDR3 DNA is TGTGCCAGCAGACCCCGGGGGTACGCAGATACGCAGTATTTT. Based on the CDR3 plus reference TRBV5-5 and TRBJ2-3, the full variable domain is DAGVTQSPTHLIKTRGQQVTLRCSPISGHKSVSWYQQVLGQGPQFIFQYYEKEERGRGNFPDRFSARQFPNYSSELNVNALLLGDSALYLCASRPRGYADTQYFGPGTRLTVL.

The gene calls are TRBV6-1 and TRBJ1-6; D remains unclear. Germline CDR1 MNHNS, CDR2 SASEGT. The ends were cut back, 10 bases at V and 7 bases at J, with 14 bases in the middle. This CDR3 is 13 amino acids long. CDR3 nucleotide sequence: TGTGCCACCAACCCACAGAACAATTCACCCCTCCACTTT. Protein sequence: CATNPQNNSPLHF.

V gene TRBV27 combines with J gene TRBJ2-5; 13 nucleotides match TRBD2. This CDR3 is built from 15 residues. Trimming removed 6 bases from V and 4 bases from J; junction bases left unmatched: 5. Germline V gene sequence: CDR1 MNHEY, CDR2 SMNVEV (reference sequence). CDR3 residues: CASSVTSGGIETQYF. The CDR3 coding sequence is TGTGCCAGCAGCGTGACTAGCGGGGGGATAGAGACCCAGTACTTC.

The chain joins TRBV7-2 to TRBJ2-3; D gene unclear. Germline CDR1 reads SGHTA; CDR2 reads FQGNSA. This CDR3 is 15 amino acids long. V shed 2 bases and J shed 2 bases, with 11 bases lying between them. The DNA of the CDR3 is TGTGCCAGCAGCTTATCGGGTCAGTTCACAGATACGCAGTATTTT. This encodes CASSLSGQFTDTQYF.

This clonotype was seen repeatedly, ten times or more. The rearrangement links TRBV2 to TRBJ2-7; D is ambiguous. Trimming removed 3 bases from V and 5 bases from J, with 11 bases in between. Looked up from germline, CDR1 is SNHLY and CDR2 is FYNNEI. The CDR3 is 13 amino acids. The CDR3 protein is CASSEPFEDEQYF. The CDR3 DNA sequence: TGTGCCAGCAGTGAGCCCTTCGAGGACGAGCAGTACTTC.

The rearrangement joins TRBV7-2 to TRBJ2-2; 11 bases agree with TRBD2. CDR1 and CDR2 (germline): SGHTA, FQGNSA. The CDR3 runs to 17 residues. The V gene end was trimmed by 4 bases and the J gene end by 4 bases; junction bases not matched to a gene: 8. The CDR3, as DNA: TGTGCCAGCAGCTGGGCACTAGCGGGGGCCGTCACCGGGGAGCTGTTTTTT. Translating gives CASSWALAGAVTGELFF.

This clonotype was seen a handful of times. This chain joins TRBV5-6 and TRBJ1-1; unclear D gene. CDR1 and CDR2 (germline): SGHDT, YYEEEE. With 4 bases removed from V and 1 base from J, the gap between germline ends came to 14 bases. This CDR3 is 15 amino acids long. The CDR3 region is CASSPTQWGNTEAFF. The CDR3 DNA follows: TGTGCCAGCAGCCCCACTCAATGGGGGAACACTGAAGCTTTCTTT.

V usage is TRBV6-1 and J usage is TRBJ1-6; 9 nucleotides align to TRBD1. The CDR3 is 18 residues long. With V trimmed by 6 bases and J by 0 bases, 9 bases remained unmatched. Germline assignment: CDR1 MNHNS and CDR2 SASEGT. Here the CDR3 DNA reads TGTGCCAGCAGCCTCACAGGGGGCGGACCCTCCTATAATTCACCCCTCCACTTT. Protein: CASSLTGGGPSYNSPLHF.